Listed below are T cell receptor beta chains from one sample, sequenced in a study of CD8 T cells in Susac syndrome. TCRdb reprocessed the immunoSEQ multiplex PCR reads via MiXCR and lists one record per CDR3 protein. The data show around 270,000 distinct CDR3 sequences, about 89% seen once. Sequenced: CD8+ T cells from PBMCs. The receptors shown here come from a human donor with multiple sclerosis. Each CDR3 is given with its conserved first and last residue. Fields, in order: J gene, V gene, D gene, CDR3 protein. The D gene is left open where the match is weak.

J: TRBJ2-1
V: TRBV28
D: -
CDR3: CASSQGTNEQFF

J: TRBJ2-7
V: TRBV27
D: -
CDR3: CASRAPGTEQYF

J: TRBJ2-7
V: TRBV7-2
D: -
CDR3: CASSSDTFAYEQYF

J: TRBJ2-7
V: TRBV29-1
D: -
CDR3: CSVILSEQYF

J: TRBJ2-2
V: TRBV6-1
D: TRBD2
CDR3: CASNREREPYTGELFF

J: TRBJ1-5
V: TRBV30
D: -
CDR3: CAWTPTLSNQPQHF

J: TRBJ2-2
V: TRBV11-2
D: -
CDR3: CASSLIQNTGELFF

J: TRBJ2-3
V: TRBV3-1
D: TRBD2
CDR3: CASSPRLAGRTDTQYF

J: TRBJ1-5
V: TRBV2
D: TRBD1
CDR3: CASRGNRGPYQPQHF

J: TRBJ2-7
V: TRBV19
D: TRBD1
CDR3: CASSVGQGASSYEQYF

J: TRBJ1-1
V: TRBV24-1
D: -
CDR3: CATSGRGTEAFF

J: TRBJ2-7
V: TRBV20-1
D: TRBD1
CDR3: CSARDRENYEQYF

J: TRBJ2-3
V: TRBV2
D: TRBD2
CDR3: CASSHLAGERDTQYF

J: TRBJ2-5
V: TRBV7-3
D: -
CDR3: CASSISAQETQYF

J: TRBJ1-2
V: TRBV7-8
D: TRBD1
CDR3: CASSLGWTGGSYGYTF

J: TRBJ2-5
V: TRBV11-1
D: -
CDR3: CASSLTTDTETQYF

J: TRBJ2-7
V: TRBV2
D: -
CDR3: CASRDGLYEQYF

J: TRBJ1-2
V: TRBV5-4
D: TRBD1
CDR3: CASRETGVNYGYTF

J: TRBJ2-1
V: TRBV6-2/TRBV6-3
D: TRBD2
CDR3: CASSILASEQFF

J: TRBJ2-1
V: TRBV19
D: TRBD2
CDR3: CASSYTSGRMSYNEQFF

J: TRBJ2-7
V: TRBV2
D: TRBD2
CDR3: CASSESRLAGRTYEQYF

J: TRBJ2-7
V: TRBV29-1
D: -
CDR3: CSAAPRGGYEQYF

J: TRBJ2-5
V: TRBV27
D: -
CDR3: CASSLYPPETQYF

J: TRBJ2-1
V: TRBV27
D: TRBD2
CDR3: CASSLTSGIQDSEQFF

J: TRBJ2-6
V: TRBV7-3
D: -
CDR3: CASSLSISGANVLTF

J: TRBJ2-2
V: TRBV19
D: -
CDR3: CASSIVTPSGHTGELFF

J: TRBJ2-5
V: TRBV6-1
D: TRBD2
CDR3: CASSGRTSPPQETQYF

J: TRBJ2-2
V: TRBV21-1
D: -
CDR3: CASSTSPSTSGGNTGELFF

J: TRBJ2-7
V: TRBV4-3
D: -
CDR3: CASSPHRAYEQYF

J: TRBJ2-3
V: TRBV12-5
D: TRBD2
CDR3: CASGLWSLAGADTQYF

J: TRBJ2-1
V: TRBV24-1
D: TRBD2
CDR3: CATSAAGGDEQFF

J: TRBJ2-4
V: TRBV5-5
D: -
CDR3: CASSSFRDIAKNIQYF

J: TRBJ2-6
V: TRBV5-1
D: TRBD1
CDR3: CASSLVDRGIAGANVLTF

J: TRBJ1-1
V: TRBV20-1
D: -
CDR3: CSARDRGLEAFF

J: TRBJ2-2
V: TRBV14
D: TRBD2
CDR3: CASSQDPSGGYNLRELFF

J: TRBJ2-5
V: TRBV2
D: -
CDR3: CASSSPSDPQETQYF

J: TRBJ2-7
V: TRBV6-6
D: -
CDR3: CASTEAGTVYEQYF

J: TRBJ2-1
V: TRBV6-2/TRBV6-3
D: TRBD2
CDR3: CASSYGTSGNYQFF

J: TRBJ1-1
V: TRBV6-1
D: -
CDR3: CASSDLSGPWVTEAFF

J: TRBJ1-5
V: TRBV7-2
D: -
CDR3: CASSYRDTLNQPQHF

J: TRBJ2-2
V: TRBV24-1
D: -
CDR3: CATSDSMGTTLNTGELFF

J: TRBJ2-2
V: TRBV4-2
D: -
CDR3: CASSQDFYANTGELFF

J: TRBJ1-2
V: TRBV20-1
D: -
CDR3: CSARGTAEGNGYTF

J: TRBJ2-1
V: TRBV7-6
D: TRBD2
CDR3: CASSSGLAPNNEQFF

J: TRBJ1-1
V: TRBV13
D: -
CDR3: CASSPSYSEAFF

J: TRBJ2-2
V: TRBV4-2
D: TRBD1
CDR3: CASTPEDRGGVSYGELFF

J: TRBJ2-3
V: TRBV2
D: -
CDR3: CASSGNNLGDTQYF

J: TRBJ1-5
V: TRBV24-1
D: TRBD1
CDR3: CATSERSWDSINQPQHF

J: TRBJ1-3
V: TRBV27
D: -
CDR3: CASRVSGIMVDTIYF

J: TRBJ2-2
V: TRBV28
D: -
CDR3: CASSFLSGLGGRTGELFF

J: TRBJ2-1
V: TRBV9
D: -
CDR3: CASSEYSVSSYNEQFF

J: TRBJ2-7
V: TRBV14
D: TRBD2
CDR3: CASSPWLIAGSNEQYF

J: TRBJ1-2
V: TRBV20-1
D: -
CDR3: CSARDLGSGPQANYGYTF

J: TRBJ1-3
V: TRBV7-8
D: -
CDR3: CASSLEATLGRMAIYF